This T cell receptor (beta chain) is drawn from a study of T cell responses to AZD1222 COVID-19 vaccine. Concerning this clone: Its antigen is unidentified.

The data were produced by immunoSEQ multiplex PCR, yet TCRdb's version contains in-frame clones alone and is incomplete. The sample includes roughly 98,000 clones, around 85% of them seen just once. The study's findings and limits: Possibly, clonal diversity was underestimated; donors were largely white British and included more females. Spike-specific TCR breadth and depth both grew after two AZD1222 doses. Only a handful of AZD1222 recipients tested seropositive at baseline.

The sample consisted of peripheral blood, taken 28 days after the second AZD1222 dose. This receptor was obtained from an adult who received the AZD1222 COVID-19 vaccine.

CDR3: CAWSVQGATEAFF. The CDR3 DNA sequence: TGTGCCTGGAGTGTACAGGGGGCGACTGAAGCTTTCTTT. The chain has TRBV30 and TRBJ1-1; 9 bases fit TRBD1. CDR1 GTSNPN and CDR2 SVGIG come from the germline V gene (reference sequence). The CDR3 is 13 amino acids. Germline trimming cut 0 bases from V and 5 bases from J; bases unmatched to any gene: 1. Looking up the rest from reference TRBV30 and TRBJ1-1 gives the full variable domain: SQTIHQWPATLVQPVGSPLSLECTVEGTSNPNLYWYRQAAGRGLQLLFYSVGIGQISSEVPQNLSASRPQDRQFILSSKKLLLSDSGFYLCAWSVQGATEAFFGQGTRLTVV.